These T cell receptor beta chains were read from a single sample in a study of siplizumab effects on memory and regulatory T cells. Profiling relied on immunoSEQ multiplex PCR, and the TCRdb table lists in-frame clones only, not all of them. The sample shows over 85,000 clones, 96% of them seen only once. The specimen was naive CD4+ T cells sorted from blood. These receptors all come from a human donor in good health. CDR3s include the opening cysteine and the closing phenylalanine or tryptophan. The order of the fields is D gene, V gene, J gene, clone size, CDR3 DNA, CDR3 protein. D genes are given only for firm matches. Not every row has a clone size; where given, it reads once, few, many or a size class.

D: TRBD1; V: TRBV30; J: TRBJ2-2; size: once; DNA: TGTGCCTGGACAGAACCCGGGACAGCCAACACCGGGGAGCTGTTTTTT; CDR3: CAWTEPGTANTGELFF
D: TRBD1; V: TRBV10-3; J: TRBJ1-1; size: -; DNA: TGTGCCATCAGTGGCAGGGGACAGGGGCCCGAATTGAACACTGAAGCTTTCTTT; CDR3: CAISGRGQGPELNTEAFF
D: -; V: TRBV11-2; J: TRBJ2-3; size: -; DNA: TGTGCCAGCAGCTTAGATCGAGGAACAGATACGCAGTATTTT; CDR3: CASSLDRGTDTQYF
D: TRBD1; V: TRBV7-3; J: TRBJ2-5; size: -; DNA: TGTGCCAGCAGCCTACGACCAAACAGGGGATCAGAGACCCAGTACTTC; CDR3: CASSLRPNRGSETQYF
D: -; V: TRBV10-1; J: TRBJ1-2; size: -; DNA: TGCGCCAGCAGAGTGAGACAGCAGAAGGGCCATGGCTACACCTTC; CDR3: CASRVRQQKGHGYTF
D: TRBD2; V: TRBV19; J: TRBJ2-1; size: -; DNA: TGTGCCAGTAGTCTCAGGCTAGCGGGGGGTAACAATGAGCAGTTCTTC; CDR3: CASSLRLAGGNNEQFF
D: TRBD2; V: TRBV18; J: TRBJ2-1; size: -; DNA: TGTGCCAGCTCACCCGGGACTAGCGGCACTCTTGAGCAGTTCTTC; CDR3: CASSPGTSGTLEQFF
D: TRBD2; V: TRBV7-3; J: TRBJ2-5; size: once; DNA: TGTGCCAGCAGCTTTAGCGGGGGGGTCGGCGGTCAAGAGACCCAGTACTTC; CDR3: CASSFSGGVGGQETQYF
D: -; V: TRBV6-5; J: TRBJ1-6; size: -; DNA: TGTGCCAGCAGTTACCGAAATTCCAATTCACCCCTCCACTTT; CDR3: CASSYRNSNSPLHF
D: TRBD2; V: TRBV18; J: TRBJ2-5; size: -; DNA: TGTGCCAGCTCGCAAACTAGCGGGGTTAATCTGGAGACCCAGTACTTC; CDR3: CASSQTSGVNLETQYF
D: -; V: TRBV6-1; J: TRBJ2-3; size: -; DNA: TGTGCCAGCAGTGGTACCGTGAATACGCAGTATTTT; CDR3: CASSGTVNTQYF
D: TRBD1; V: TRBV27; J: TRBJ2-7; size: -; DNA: TGTGCCAGCAGTTTGGGACAGGGCTTCGGGGAGCAGTACTTC; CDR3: CASSLGQGFGEQYF
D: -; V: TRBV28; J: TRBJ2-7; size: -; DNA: TGTGCCAGCAGGGGGGGACAGCCCGCCTCCTACGAGCAGTACTTC; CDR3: CASRGGQPASYEQYF
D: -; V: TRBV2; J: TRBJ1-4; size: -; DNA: TGTGCCAGCAGTGGTCAGGGGATGGGAAAACTGTTTTTT; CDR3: CASSGQGMGKLFF
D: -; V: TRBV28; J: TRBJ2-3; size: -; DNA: TGTGCCAGCAGTTTGAGTAGGGGTTTCACAGATACGCAGTATTTT; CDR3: CASSLSRGFTDTQYF
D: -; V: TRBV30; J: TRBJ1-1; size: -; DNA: TGTGCCTGGAGTAAGGGCCTGAACACTGAAGCTTTCTTT; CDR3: CAWSKGLNTEAFF
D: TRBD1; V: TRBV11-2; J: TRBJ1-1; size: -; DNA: TGTGCCAGCAGCTTGAGAGATTCCGGGACAGGGAACACTGAAGCTTTCTTT; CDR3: CASSLRDSGTGNTEAFF
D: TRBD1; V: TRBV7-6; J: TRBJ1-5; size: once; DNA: TGTGCCAGCAGCTTAGGTGACAGGGCCAATCAGCCCCAGCATTTT; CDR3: CASSLGDRANQPQHF
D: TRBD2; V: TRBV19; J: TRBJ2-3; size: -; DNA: TGTGCCAGTAGTCAAACCCTAGCGGGGGGGCCGGATACGCAGTATTTT; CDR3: CASSQTLAGGPDTQYF
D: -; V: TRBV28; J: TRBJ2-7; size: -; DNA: TGTGCCAGCAGTTTGAGGCAGGTCCCCTACGAGCAGTACTTC; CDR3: CASSLRQVPYEQYF
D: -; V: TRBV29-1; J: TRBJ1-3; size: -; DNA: TGCAGCGTTTTCAGCTCTGGAAACACCATATATTTT; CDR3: CSVFSSGNTIYF
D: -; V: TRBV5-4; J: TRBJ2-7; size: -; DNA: TGTGCCAGCAGCCGATTAGGCCCCGAGCAGTACTTC; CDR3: CASSRLGPEQYF
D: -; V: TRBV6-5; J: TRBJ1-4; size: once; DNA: TGTGCCAGCAGTTCCGACAGCGCCCATGGAAAACTGTTTTTT; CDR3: CASSSDSAHGKLFF
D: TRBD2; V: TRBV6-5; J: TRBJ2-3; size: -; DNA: TGTGCCAGCAGTCCTAGACTAGCTAGCACAGATACGCAGTATTTT; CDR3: CASSPRLASTDTQYF
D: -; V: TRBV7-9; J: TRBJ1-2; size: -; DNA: TGTGCCAGCAGCCCGGGAGGCCTGAGAGGCTACACCTTC; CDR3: CASSPGGLRGYTF
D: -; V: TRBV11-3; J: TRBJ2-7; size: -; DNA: TGTGCCAGCAGCTCATCGTCCGGGACGGCCTATGGGGAGCAGTACTTC; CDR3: CASSSSSGTAYGEQYF
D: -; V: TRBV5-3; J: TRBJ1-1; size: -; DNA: TGTGCCAGAAGTTTCGGAGGGACTGAAGCTTTCTTT; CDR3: CARSFGGTEAFF
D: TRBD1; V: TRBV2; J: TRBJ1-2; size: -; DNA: TGTGCCAGCAGTTTAACCGGGACAGGGGCTTTTGGCTACACCTTC; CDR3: CASSLTGTGAFGYTF
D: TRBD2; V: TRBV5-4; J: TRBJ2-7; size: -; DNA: TGTGCCAGCAGCCCCTCTAGCGGGGAAACCTACGAGCAGTACTTC; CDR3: CASSPSSGETYEQYF
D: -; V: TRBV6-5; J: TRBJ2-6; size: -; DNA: TGTGCCAGCAGCGCATCCGGGGCCAACGTCCTGACTTTC; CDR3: CASSASGANVLTF
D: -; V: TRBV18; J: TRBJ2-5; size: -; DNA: TGTGCCAGCTCACCACCGTCGGATGGAGAGACCCAGTACTTC; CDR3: CASSPPSDGETQYF
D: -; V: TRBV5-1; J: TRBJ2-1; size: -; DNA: TGCGCCAGCAGCATAAGGAGGAGGACGGGTTCCGACAATGAGCAGTTCTTC; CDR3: CASSIRRRTGSDNEQFF
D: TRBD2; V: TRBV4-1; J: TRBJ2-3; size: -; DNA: TGCGCCAGCAGCCAACATCAGACTAGCGGGGGGGCAGATACGCAGTATTTT; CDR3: CASSQHQTSGGADTQYF
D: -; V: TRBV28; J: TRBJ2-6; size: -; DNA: TGTGCCAGCAGTCCCCCCTCTGGGGCCAACGTCCTGACTTTC; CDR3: CASSPPSGANVLTF
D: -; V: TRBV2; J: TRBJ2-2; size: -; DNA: TGTGCCAGCAGGAGGGACGCCGCTGGCGGGGAGCTGTTTTTT; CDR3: CASRRDAAGGELFF
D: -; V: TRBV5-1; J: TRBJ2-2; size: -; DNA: TGCGCCAGCAGCCCCCTAGGGGGGGGGCTTCCCGGGGAGCTGTTTTTT; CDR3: CASSPLGGGLPGELFF
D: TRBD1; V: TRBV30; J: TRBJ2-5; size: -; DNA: TGTGCCTGGAGTGTACGCGGGACAGGGAGGAACCAAGAGACCCAGTACTTC; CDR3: CAWSVRGTGRNQETQYF
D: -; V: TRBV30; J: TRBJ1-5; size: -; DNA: TGTGCCTGGAGTGTAAGAGGGTATCAGCCCCAGCATTTT; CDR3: CAWSVRGYQPQHF
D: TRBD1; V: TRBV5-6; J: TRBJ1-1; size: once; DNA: TGTGCCAGCAGCTCCCAGCCAGGGGGCATTGCTGAAGCTTTCTTT; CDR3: CASSSQPGGIAEAFF
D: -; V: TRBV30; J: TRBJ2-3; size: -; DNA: TGTGCCTGGAAAACCATAGGTTTTACAGATACGCAGTATTTT; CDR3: CAWKTIGFTDTQYF
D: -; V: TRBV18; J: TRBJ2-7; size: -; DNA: TGTGCCAGCTCACCACCGCGGTTTGAAGGGGGGGCGTACGAGCAGTACTTC; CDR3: CASSPPRFEGGAYEQYF
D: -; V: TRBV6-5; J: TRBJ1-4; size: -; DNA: TGTGCCAGCAGTCCCTCACAGGCAACTAATGAAAAACTGTTTTTT; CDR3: CASSPSQATNEKLFF
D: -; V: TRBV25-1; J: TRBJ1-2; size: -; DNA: TGTGCCAGCAGTGCCCCGCAGCCGCGTTATGGCTACACCTTC; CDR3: CASSAPQPRYGYTF
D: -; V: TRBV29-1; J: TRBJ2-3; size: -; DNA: TGCAGCGTTCAGGGTCGGAGCACAGATACGCAGTATTTT; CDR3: CSVQGRSTDTQYF
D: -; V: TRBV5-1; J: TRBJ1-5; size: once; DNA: TGCGCCAGCAGCGAAACTACAGGGCTCCATCAGCCCCAGCATTTT; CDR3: CASSETTGLHQPQHF
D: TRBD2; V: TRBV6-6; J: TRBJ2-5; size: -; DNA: TGTGCCAGCAGTTATCGGCGGGAGGAGACCCAGTACTTC; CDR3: CASSYRREETQYF
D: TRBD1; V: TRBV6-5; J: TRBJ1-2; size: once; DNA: TGTGCCAGCAGACCTGGACAGGGCGCCTATGGCTACACCTTC; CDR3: CASRPGQGAYGYTF
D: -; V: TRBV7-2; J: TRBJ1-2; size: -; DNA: TGTGCCAGCAGCCGCCCGACCCCCCATAACTATGGCTACACCTTC; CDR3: CASSRPTPHNYGYTF
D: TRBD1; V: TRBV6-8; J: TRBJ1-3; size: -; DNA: TGTGCCAGCAGTTACTGGGCGGGACAGGGGTGCGGAAACACCATATATTTT; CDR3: CASSYWAGQGCGNTIYF
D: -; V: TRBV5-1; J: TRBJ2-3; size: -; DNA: TGCGCCAGCTTCCTCCAAGGGGGGGCGTGGGATACGCAGTATTTT; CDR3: CASFLQGGAWDTQYF
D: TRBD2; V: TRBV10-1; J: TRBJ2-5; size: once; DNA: TGCGCCAGCAGTGGCGGACTAGCGGGGCAAGAGACCCAGTACTTC; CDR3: CASSGGLAGQETQYF
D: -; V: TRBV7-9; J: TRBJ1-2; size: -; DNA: TGTGCCAGCAGCTTTGTGACAGATGGCTACACCTTC; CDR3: CASSFVTDGYTF
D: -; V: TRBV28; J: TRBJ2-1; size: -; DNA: TGTGCCAGCACTCTTGGAGGGGATATCTACAATGAGCAGTTCTTC; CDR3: CASTLGGDIYNEQFF
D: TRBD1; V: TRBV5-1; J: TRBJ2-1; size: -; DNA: TGCGCCAGCAGCGTAACAGGGGGCATGTACAATGAGCAGTTCTTC; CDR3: CASSVTGGMYNEQFF
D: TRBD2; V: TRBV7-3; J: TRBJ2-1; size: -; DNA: TGTGCCAGCAGCTTAGGGCGGGGGACCTACAATGAGCAGTTCTTC; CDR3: CASSLGRGTYNEQFF